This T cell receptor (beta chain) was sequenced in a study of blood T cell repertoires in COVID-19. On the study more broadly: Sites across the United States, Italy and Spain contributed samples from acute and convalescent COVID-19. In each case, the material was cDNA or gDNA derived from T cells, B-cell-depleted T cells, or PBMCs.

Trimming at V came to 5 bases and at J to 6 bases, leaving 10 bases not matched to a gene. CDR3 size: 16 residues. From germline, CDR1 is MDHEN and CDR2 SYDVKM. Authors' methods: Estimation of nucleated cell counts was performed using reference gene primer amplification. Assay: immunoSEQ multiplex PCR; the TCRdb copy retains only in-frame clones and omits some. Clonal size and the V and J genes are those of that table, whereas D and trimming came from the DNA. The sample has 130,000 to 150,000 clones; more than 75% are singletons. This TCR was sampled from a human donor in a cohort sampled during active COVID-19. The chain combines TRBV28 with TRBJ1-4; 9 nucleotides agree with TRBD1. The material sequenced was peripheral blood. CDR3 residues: CASSASLWTGDEKLFF. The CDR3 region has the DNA TGTGCCAGCAGTGCTTCCTTATGGACAGGGGATGAAAAACTGTTTTTT.